The 29 T cell receptor beta chains in this list originate from one sample, sequenced in a study of PD-1 blockade in classical Hodgkin lymphoma. Brentuximab vedotin exposure varied, and every patient relapsed after autologous stem cell transplantation. Sequenced by immunoSEQ multiplex PCR; TCRdb stores in-frame clones only, minus some. The top ten hold approximately 3.5% of the sample, which has around 26,000 clones, roughly three quarters seen once. The sequencing used peripheral blood mononuclear cells (PBMCs), collected at baseline. The receptors were gathered from a human donor with classical Hodgkin lymphoma.

The V and J genes are TRBV2 and TRBJ1-3; 7 bases are a match to TRBD1. The germline V gene encodes CDR1 SNHLY and CDR2 FYNNEI. The V segment lost 6 bases and the J segment 3 bases; nucleotides outside the gene matches: 8. The CDR3 consists of 15 residues. Written as DNA, the CDR3 is TGTGCCAGCAGCAGAGAGACAGGGAGTGGAAACACCATATATTTT. Protein sequence: CASSRETGSGNTIYF.

This chain joins TRBV28 and TRBJ1-1; maybe TRBD1 (5 bases). There are 15 residues in the CDR3. Germline V CDR1 and CDR2: MDHEN, SYDVKM. V lost 3 bases to trimming and J lost 5 bases, with 16 bases between them. CDR3 sequence (DNA): TGTGCCAGCAGTTTTACTGCCGGGGGGTGGACTGAAGCTTTCTTT. The encoded protein is CASSFTAGGWTEAFF. The complete variable domain, with remaining parts taken from reference TRBV28 and TRBJ1-1, reads DVKVTQSSRYLVKRTGEKVFLECVQDMDHENMFWYRQDPGLGLRLIYFSYDVKMKEKGDIPEGYSVSREKKERFSLILESASTNQTSMYLCASSFTAGGWTEAFFGQGTRLTVV.

This clone was recorded once. The gene calls are TRBV10-3 and TRBJ2-7; TRBD2 agrees at 9 bases. The ends lost 4 bases at V and 6 bases at J; junction bases unmatched: 10. CDR1 and CDR2 (germline): ENHRY, SYGVKD. This CDR3 has 15 amino acids. CDR3 bases: TGTGCCATCAGTGTCTTAGCGGGGGAAAAGGGCGAGCAGTACTTC. Encoded protein: CAISVLAGEKGEQYF.

The V call is TRBV4-2, the J call TRBJ1-5; 10 positions match TRBD1. Germline-derived CDR1 and CDR2 are LGHNA and YNFKEQ. After removal of 3 bases from V and 2 bases from J, the junction contained 13 bases not matched to a gene. This CDR3 region has 19 residues. CDR3 DNA sequence: TGTGCCAGCAGCCACATTGACAGGGGGCTTGTTAGCGGCAATCAGCCCCAGCATTTT. Translated, it gives CASSHIDRGLVSGNQPQHF.

V gene TRBV27 combines with J gene TRBJ2-2; the D gene is possibly TRBD2 (5 bases). V dropped 7 bases and J dropped 6 bases, with 21 bases sitting between them. Looked up from germline, CDR1 is MNHEY and CDR2 is SMNVEV (reference sequence). The CDR3 runs to 16 residues. The CDR3 DNA reads as TGTGCCAGCACCCCCCGCGGTCGGGGAGCGGCCGGGGAGCTGTTTTTT. Protein sequence: CASTPRGRGAAGELFF.

CDR3 loop: CASSQVGPTGVNTQYF. DNA for the CDR3: TGTGCCAGCAGCCAAGTGGGCCCCACAGGGGTTAATACGCAGTATTTT. This sequence joins TRBV4-2 and TRBJ2-3; 7 bases are shared with TRBD1. Germline V gene sequence: CDR1 LGHNA, CDR2 YNFKEQ. The CDR3 covers 16 residues. The J segment lost 7 bases and the V segment lost 1 base, leaving 11 bases of the junction unmatched.

The J gene is TRBJ2-6, the V gene TRBV19, with no clear D. V was shortened by 3 bases and J by 1 base, with 4 bases between the two germline ends. In germline, CDR1 is LNHDA, CDR2 SQIVND (reference sequence). The CDR3 extends over 14 amino acids. The CDR3 protein is CASSMTSGANVLTF. The CDR3 DNA reads as TGTGCCAGTAGTATGACTTCTGGGGCCAACGTCCTGACTTTC.

The genes are TRBV11-3 and TRBJ1-6; D may be TRBD1 (5 bases). This CDR3 has 16 residues. The V end lost 5 bases, the J end lost 7 bases, and 18 bases lay between the germline ends. Germline V gene data show CDR1 as SGHNT and CDR2 as YENEEA. DNA of the CDR3: TGTGCCAGCAGCCCCCGGGGCGGGCAGGGAAATTCACCCCTCCACTTT. Amino acids: CASSPRGGQGNSPLHF.

In its sample, this clone was seen once. The chain joins TRBV7-2 to TRBJ1-2; no clear D gene. Germline CDR1 SGHTA, CDR2 FQGNSA. CDR3 length: 13 residues. V lost 3 bases, J lost 5 bases, and 10 bases lay in between. The CDR3: CASSFAARYGYTF. The CDR3 DNA reads TGTGCCAGCAGCTTCGCCGCGCGTTATGGCTACACCTTC.

The sample holds a few counts of this clone. This chain joins TRBV2 and TRBJ1-6, with D possibly matching TRBD1 (6 bases). Germline values: CDR1 SNHLY, CDR2 FYNNEI. This CDR3 region has 15 residues. Trimming left V 7 bases short and J 7 bases short, with 17 bases between. The CDR3 bases are TGTGCCAGCACAGTTTTCCCCCAGGGGAATTCACCCCTCCACTTT. Translating it yields CASTVFPQGNSPLHF.

Relative to its sample, this clone is medium-sized. The rearrangement joins TRBV4-2 to TRBJ1-3; no reliable D call. V was shortened by 1 base and J by 7 bases, with 14 bases between the two germline ends. The CDR3 totals 15 residues. In germline, CDR1 is LGHNA, CDR2 YNFKEQ. CDR3 DNA: TGTGCCAGCAGCCAAGTTCCAGACACCCGGAACACCATATATTTT. Translation: CASSQVPDTRNTIYF.

The chain employs TRBV30 and TRBJ2-7; D call uncertain. Germline CDR1 reads GTSNPN; CDR2 reads SVGIG (reference sequence). The CDR3 extends over 15 amino acids. V lost 0 bases to trimming and J lost 3 bases, with 15 bases between them. In nucleotides, the CDR3 is TGTGCCTGGAGTGTTCGGCAGGATGGGTTCTACGAGCAGTACTTC. This codes for CAWSVRQDGFYEQYF.

This clone was seen only a few times. The chain couples TRBV11-1 to TRBJ2-7; the D gene is possibly TRBD2 (5 bases). CDR1 is SGHAT, CDR2 FQDESV, per germline (reference sequence). Trimming removed 5 bases at V and 3 bases at J, with 17 bases between. The CDR3 runs to 15 residues. CDR3 protein: CASSLVLDPHYEQYF. The CDR3 DNA reads as TGTGCCAGCAGCCTCGTACTAGACCCCCACTACGAGCAGTACTTC. Filled out from reference TRBV11-1 and TRBJ2-7, the complete variable domain reads EAEVAQSPRYKITEKSQAVAFWCDPISGHATLYWYRQILGQGPELLVQFQDESVVDDSQLPKDRFSAERLKGVDSTLKIQPAELGDSAMYLCASSLVLDPHYEQYFGPGTRLTVT.

The chain uses TRBV2 and TRBJ2-5; D possibly corresponds to TRBD1 (6 bases). CDR3 length: 14 amino acids. V lost 9 bases and J lost 4, with 18 bases in between. The germline CDR1 and CDR2 sequences are SNHLY and FYNNEI. This chain's CDR3 is CASKDSRSAETQYF. As DNA, the CDR3 is TGTGCCAGTAAGGACAGTCGTTCGGCAGAGACCCAGTACTTC.

CDR3 bases: TGTGCCAGCAGTTCTCGGACAGGGAGTAGCACAGATACGCAGTATTTT. Amino acid sequence: CASSSRTGSSTDTQYF. This rearrangement joins TRBV28 to TRBJ2-3, with 8 nucleotides matching TRBD1. J gave up 0 bases and V 4 bases, and 6 bases lay outside the gene matches. The length of the CDR3 is 16 residues. Germline V lookup: CDR1 MDHEN, CDR2 SYDVKM. The whole variable domain, remainder taken from reference TRBV28 and TRBJ2-3, is DVKVTQSSRYLVKRTGEKVFLECVQDMDHENMFWYRQDPGLGLRLIYFSYDVKMKEKGDIPEGYSVSREKKERFSLILESASTNQTSMYLCASSSRTGSSTDTQYFGPGTRLTVL.

The J gene is TRBJ2-5, the V gene TRBV10-1; maybe TRBD2 (6 bases). There are 14 residues in the CDR3. Germline V gene lookup returns CDR1 WNHNN and CDR2 SYGVQD (reference sequence). The V end lost 3 bases, the J end lost 5 bases, and 13 bases lay between the germline ends. The DNA for the CDR3 is TGCGCCAGCAGTGATCCAGGGACTGCGGAGACCCAGTACTTC. It yields the protein CASSDPGTAETQYF.

The chain links TRBV10-3 to TRBJ2-3; tentatively, D is TRBD1 (7 bases). The CDR3 is 14 amino acids. Trimming cost V 6 bases and J 2 bases, with 12 bases left between them. CDR1 and CDR2 (germline): ENHRY, SYGVKD. The CDR3 region has the DNA TGTGCCATCAGGTCAGGGGGGATCACAGATACGCAGTATTTT. Translated, it gives CAIRSGGITDTQYF.

The V call is TRBV11-1, the J call TRBJ1-1, with 7 bases matching TRBD1. The germline CDR1 and CDR2 sequences are SGHAT and FQDESV (reference sequence). J was trimmed by 4 bases and V by 5 bases; bases with no gene match: 10. This CDR3 has 15 amino acids. The CDR3 DNA follows: TGTGCCAGCAGCCCAGGGGGGGGCGCGGGCACTGAAGCTTTCTTT. This translates into CASSPGGGAGTEAFF.

This clone came up once. The chain carries TRBV2 and TRBJ1-1; D is unresolved. Germline V gene sequence: CDR1 SNHLY, CDR2 FYNNEI. V was clipped by 6 bases and J by 5 bases, with 16 bases between them. The CDR3 is 14 residues long. CDR3 residues: CASSDEKGGTEAFF. The CDR3 DNA follows: TGTGCCAGCAGCGATGAGAAGGGTGGGACTGAAGCTTTCTTT.

This clone turned up a few times. The chain couples TRBV4-1 to TRBJ1-1; TRBD1 matches 9 bases. J gave up 3 bases and V 0 bases, and 11 bases lay outside the gene matches. Germline V gene lookup returns CDR1 MGHRA and CDR2 YSYEKL. This CDR3 region has 18 residues. The CDR3 loop reads CASSQDGDREFGDTEAFF. The DNA of the CDR3 is TGCGCCAGCAGCCAAGACGGGGACAGGGAATTCGGGGACACTGAAGCTTTCTTT.

The V and J genes are TRBV7-2 and TRBJ1-4; D is undetermined. V dropped 0 bases and J dropped 0 bases, with 5 bases sitting between them. Germline CDR1 is SGHTA and CDR2 is FQGNSA. CDR3 size: 15 residues. Here the CDR3 reads CASSLAPSTNEKLFF. CDR3 in DNA: TGTGCCAGCAGCTTAGCGCCCTCAACTAATGAAAAACTGTTTTTT. Full variable domain (remainder filled in from reference TRBV7-2 and TRBJ1-4): GAGVSQSPSNKVTEKGKDVELRCDPISGHTALYWYRQSLGQGLEFLIYFQGNSAPDKSGLPSDRFSAERTGGSVSTLTIQRTQQEDSAVYLCASSLAPSTNEKLFFGSGTQLSVL.

The chain joins TRBV27 to TRBJ1-5, with TRBD1 matching over 7 bases. V was pared by 6 bases and J by 0 bases, with 11 bases of the junction left unmatched. This CDR3 is 17 amino acids long. CDR1 is MNHEY, CDR2 SMNVEV, per germline (reference sequence). CDR3 nucleotides: TGTGCCAGCAGATCTACTGAACAGGGGCATAGCAATCAGCCCCAGCATTTT. Residues: CASRSTEQGHSNQPQHF.

The chain employs TRBV2 and TRBJ2-1, with 12 nucleotides matching TRBD2. V shed 8 bases and J 12 bases; nucleotides not matched to a gene: 14. Per germline, CDR1 SNHLY and CDR2 FYNNEI. This CDR3 region has 15 residues. CDR3 bases: TGTGCCAGCGGGGGCCGGACTAGCGGGAACTATGGGCAGTTCTTC. Amino acids: CASGGRTSGNYGQFF.

This chain uses TRBV27 with TRBJ2-3; the match to TRBD2 covers 11 bases. The junction had 8 bases not matched to a gene; V was cut back by 2 bases and J by 4 bases. Germline V gene data show CDR1 as MNHEY and CDR2 as SMNVEV (reference sequence). The CDR3 is made up of 17 amino acids. In DNA form, the CDR3 reads TGTGCCAGCAGTTTACCAACTAGCGGGGGAGGGCCAGATACGCAGTATTTT. This codes for CASSLPTSGGGPDTQYF.

V usage is TRBV4-1 and J usage is TRBJ1-6, with D hard to call. This CDR3 contains 16 residues. Per the germline V gene, CDR1 is MGHRA and CDR2 is YSYEKL. V was clipped by 0 bases and J by 7 bases, with 13 bases between them. DNA for the CDR3: TGCGCCAGCAGCCAAGAGGCACACACACTCAATTCACCCCTCCACTTT. Translating it yields CASSQEAHTLNSPLHF.

The chain uses TRBV7-8 and TRBJ1-1; D is unresolved. CDR3 length: 13 residues. Germline-derived CDR1 and CDR2 are SGHVS and FQNEAQ. V lost 7 bases and J 5 bases, leaving 14 bases between the germline ends. The CDR3 reads CASTSSGVTEAFF. The CDR3 DNA is TGTGCCAGCACCTCCTCCGGGGTAACTGAAGCTTTCTTT.

The DNA of the CDR3 is TGTGCCGGGACAGAGAGCTCCTACGAGCAGTACTTC. Its protein product is CAGTESSYEQYF. The chain uses TRBV30 and TRBJ2-7, with 7 bases that match TRBD1. Germline V gene sequence: CDR1 GTSNPN, CDR2 SVGIG (reference sequence). The CDR3 loop spans 12 amino acids. V lost 8 bases, J lost 0 bases, and 4 bases stayed unmatched.

The rearrangement joins TRBV5-1 to TRBJ2-3, with a tentative D call TRBD1 (7 bases). Germline-derived CDR1 and CDR2 are SGHRS and YFSETQ. The CDR3 spans 19 residues. The ends were cut back, 0 bases at V and 2 bases at J, with 22 bases in the middle. In DNA form, the CDR3 reads TGCGCCAGCAGCTTGGTGGGGGGCCCCTCGACAGGGCCCACAGATACGCAGTATTTT. Its translation is CASSLVGGPSTGPTDTQYF.

This clone appeared once. The CDR3 reads CASSFSSGGAVNYNEQFF. The CDR3 nucleotides read TGTGCCAGCAGCTTCTCTAGCGGGGGGGCCGTTAACTACAATGAGCAGTTCTTC. The chain uses TRBV5-6 and TRBJ2-1; 12 positions match TRBD2. This CDR3 region has 18 residues. V was pared by 2 bases and J by 3 bases, with 9 bases of the junction left unmatched. The V gene's germline CDR1 is SGHDT and CDR2 YYEEEE.